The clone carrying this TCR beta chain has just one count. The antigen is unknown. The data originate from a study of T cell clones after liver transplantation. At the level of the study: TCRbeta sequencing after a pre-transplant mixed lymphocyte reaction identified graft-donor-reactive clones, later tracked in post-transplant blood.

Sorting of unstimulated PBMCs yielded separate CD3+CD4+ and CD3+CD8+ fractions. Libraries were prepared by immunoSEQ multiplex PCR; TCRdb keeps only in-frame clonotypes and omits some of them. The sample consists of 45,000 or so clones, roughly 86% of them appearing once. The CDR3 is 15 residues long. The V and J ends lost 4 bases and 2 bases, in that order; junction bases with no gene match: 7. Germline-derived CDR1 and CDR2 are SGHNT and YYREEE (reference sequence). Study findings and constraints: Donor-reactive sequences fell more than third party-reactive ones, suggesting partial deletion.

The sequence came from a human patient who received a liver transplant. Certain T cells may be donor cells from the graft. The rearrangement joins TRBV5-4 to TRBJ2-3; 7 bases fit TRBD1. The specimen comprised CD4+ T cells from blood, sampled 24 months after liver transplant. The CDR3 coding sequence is TGTGCCAGCAGCGAATACAGGGGTTACACAGATACGCAGTATTTT. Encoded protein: CASSEYRGYTDTQYF.